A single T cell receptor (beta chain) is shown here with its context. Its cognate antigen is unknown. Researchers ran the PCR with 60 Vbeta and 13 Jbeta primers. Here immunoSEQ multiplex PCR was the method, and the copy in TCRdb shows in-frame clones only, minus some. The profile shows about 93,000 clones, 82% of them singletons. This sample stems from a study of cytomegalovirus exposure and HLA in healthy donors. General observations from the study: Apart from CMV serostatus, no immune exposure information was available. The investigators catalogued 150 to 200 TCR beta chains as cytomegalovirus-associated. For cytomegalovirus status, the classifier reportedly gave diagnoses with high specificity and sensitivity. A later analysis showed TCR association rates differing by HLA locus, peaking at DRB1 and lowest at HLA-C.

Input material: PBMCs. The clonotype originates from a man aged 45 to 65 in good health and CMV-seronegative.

The CDR3 DNA reads TGTGCCAGCAGCTTAGTCGCGGGCAGCAATCAGCCCCAGCATTTT. Amino acid sequence: CASSLVAGSNQPQHF. The V call is TRBV7-2, the J call TRBJ1-5, with D uncertain. Germline loops: CDR1 SGHTA, CDR2 FQGNSA. V lost 1 base, J lost 1 base, and 8 bases lay in between. The CDR3 is made up of 15 amino acids. Looking up the rest from reference TRBV7-2 and TRBJ1-5 gives the full variable domain: GAGVSQSPSNKVTEKGKDVELRCDPISGHTALYWYRQSLGQGLEFLIYFQGNSAPDKSGLPSDRFSAERTGGSVSTLTIQRTQQEDSAVYLCASSLVAGSNQPQHFGDGTRLSIL.